This is a list of T cell receptor beta chains from one sample in a study of blood T cell repertoires in COVID-19. Sequenced by immunoSEQ multiplex PCR; TCRdb stores in-frame clones only, minus some. This table holds 200,000 to 250,000 clones, over 75% found once. Sequences were obtained from peripheral blood. The receptors were sampled from a woman aged 35 to 49 who had recovered from COVID-19. Each CDR3 is given with its conserved first and last residue. A D gene is named only where the DNA matches it firmly. Size is omitted from some rows. Given values are once, few, many or a class for expanded clones.

d_gene	abundance	v_gene	j_gene	CDR3nt	CDR3aa
TRBD1	-	TRBV7-2	TRBJ1-2	TGTGCCAGCAGCTCGACAGGGAACTATGGCTACACCTTC	CASSSTGNYGYTF
TRBD2	-	TRBV7-3	TRBJ2-3	TGTGCCAGCAGCCGGGGGGGAGATACGCAGTATTTT	CASSRGGDTQYF
-	few	TRBV6-5	TRBJ1-6	TGTGCCAGCAGTTACGGGTCAGGTGTCTATAATTCACCCCTCCACTTT	CASSYGSGVYNSPLHF
-	-	TRBV6-5	TRBJ1-5	TGTGCCAGCAGTTACTATACAGGGAGCAATCAGCCCCAGCATTTT	CASSYYTGSNQPQHF
-	-	TRBV5-1	TRBJ1-4	TGCGCCAGCAATCAAACAGGGCCAAATGAAAAACTGTTTTTT	CASNQTGPNEKLFF
-	-	TRBV7-9	TRBJ2-6	TGTGCCAGCAGCTTAGCGACGACTGGTTCTGGGGCCAACGTCCTGACTTTC	CASSLATTGSGANVLTF
-	-	TRBV30	TRBJ1-5	TGTGCCTGGAAGGGGGATCAGGAAAATCAGCCCCAGCATTTT	CAWKGDQENQPQHF
TRBD2	-	TRBV3-1/TRBV3-2	TRBJ2-1	TGTGCCAGCAGCCCTCTAGTGGGGCGGGGGGCTTACAATGAGCAGTTCTTC	CASSPLVGRGAYNEQFF
-	-	TRBV4-2	TRBJ2-4	TGTGCCAGCAGCCTCTCGACGCTAGGATTAAACATTCAGTACTTC	CASSLSTLGLNIQYF
-	-	TRBV6-4	TRBJ2-3	TGTGCCAGCAGCCCGGACAGAACAGATACGCAGTATTTT	CASSPDRTDTQYF
TRBD2	-	TRBV18	TRBJ2-1	TGTGCCAGCTCACCAGCTAGCGGAATGAGCTCCTACAATGAGCAGTTCTTC	CASSPASGMSSYNEQFF
-	-	TRBV28	TRBJ2-7	TGTGCCAGCAGCCTCACGGGGGACTCCTACGAGCAGTACTTC	CASSLTGDSYEQYF
TRBD1	-	TRBV28	TRBJ1-2	TGTGCCAGCAGCCAGGGGGCAAAATGGGGCTACACCTTC	CASSQGAKWGYTF
-	-	TRBV2	TRBJ1-5	TGTGCCAGCAGGAACAGGGACGCGCCGCCCCAGCATTTT	CASRNRDAPPQHF
-	-	TRBV29-1	TRBJ2-7	TGCAGCGTTGGAGACAGAGAGCAGTACTTC	CSVGDREQYF
TRBD1	-	TRBV19	TRBJ1-5	TGTGCCAGTAGTATCCGGCAGGGGGCATGGAGCAATCAGCCCCAGCATTTT	CASSIRQGAWSNQPQHF
TRBD1	-	TRBV6-2/TRBV6-3	TRBJ2-7	TGTGCCAGCAGTCCCCGGGACAGATTCTACGAGCAGTACTTC	CASSPRDRFYEQYF
TRBD2	-	TRBV4-2	TRBJ2-5	TGTGCCAGCAGCCAAGGAGGGCTAGCGGGAGGGCAGGAGACCCAGTACTTC	CASSQGGLAGGQETQYF
-	-	TRBV10-3	TRBJ1-1	TGTGCCATCAGTGAGTCGGAGCGGTGGGGAGCTTTCTTT	CAISESERWGAFF
TRBD2	-	TRBV5-4	TRBJ2-7	TGTGCCAGCAGCTTGGGGAGTGAGGGGAGGGCGGTCTACGAGCAGTACTTC	CASSLGSEGRAVYEQYF
-	-	TRBV6-5	TRBJ1-2	TGTGCCAGCAGTTACTCGACCCCAGGCTATGGCTACACCTTC	CASSYSTPGYGYTF
TRBD2	-	TRBV5-1	TRBJ2-5	TGCGCCAGCAGCTTGGTTCCTAGCGGGGGGGCCGCGGGTGAGACCCAGTACTTC	CASSLVPSGGAAGETQYF
TRBD2	-	TRBV7-6	TRBJ2-7	TGTGCCAGCAGCCTCGCCGAACTAGCGTGGTACGAGCAGTACTTC	CASSLAELAWYEQYF
TRBD2	once	TRBV19	TRBJ2-1	TGTGCCAGTAGTATTTCCGGGGGGATGGGGTTCAATGAGCAGTTCTTC	CASSISGGMGFNEQFF
-	-	TRBV18	TRBJ1-1	TGTGCCAGCTCATATCTCGACACTGAAGCTTTCTTT	CASSYLDTEAFF
TRBD2	-	TRBV7-2	TRBJ2-4	TGTGCCAGCAGCTTAAGGCCGAGCGGGAGTCTAAACATTCAGTACTTC	CASSLRPSGSLNIQYF
TRBD1	few	TRBV27	TRBJ1-4	TGTGCCAGCCAGGGGGCGCCGGGTGAAAAACTGTTTTTT	CASQGAPGEKLFF
-	-	TRBV15	TRBJ1-2	TGTGCCACCAGCAGAGATTATTCGGAGAGCGGACATGGCTACACCTTC	CATSRDYSESGHGYTF
TRBD2	-	TRBV7-3	TRBJ2-7	TGTGCCAGCAGCCCTCCTCCGGGGTGCGGGAGGGCCTGCGAGCAGTACTTC	CASSPPPGCGRACEQYF
-	-	TRBV6-5	TRBJ2-2	TGTGCCAGCAGCAGCACGGACAGGGAGCTGTTTTTT	CASSSTDRELFF
-	-	TRBV9	TRBJ2-1	TGTGCCAGCAGCGCCGACATAGACAATGAGCAGTTCTTC	CASSADIDNEQFF
-	-	TRBV27	TRBJ1-5	TGTGCCAGCAGTACACAGGGACCGTCCTTTCAGCCCCAGCATTTT	CASSTQGPSFQPQHF
-	-	TRBV28	TRBJ1-4	TGTGCCAGCAGTTTCCTGTCAACTTCGCATGAAAAACTGTTTTTT	CASSFLSTSHEKLFF
-	-	TRBV6-2/TRBV6-3	TRBJ2-7	TGTGCCAGCAGTCAGGGAGGCGAGCAGTACTTC	CASSQGGEQYF
TRBD2	-	TRBV16	TRBJ2-7	TGTGCCAGCAGCCCCCCGGGGGGACTAGCGAACCCCTACGAGCAGTACTTC	CASSPPGGLANPYEQYF
-	-	TRBV24-1	TRBJ1-2	TGTGCCACCAGTGACCCTACAGGGAAGGGCTACACCTTC	CATSDPTGKGYTF
TRBD1	-	TRBV27	TRBJ1-6	TGTGCCAGCAGTGTGGGACAGGGGGCTTCTTCACCCCTCCACTTT	CASSVGQGASSPLHF
-	-	TRBV6-6	TRBJ2-7	TGTGCCAGCAAACAGTCAACAGACTACGAGCAGTACTTC	CASKQSTDYEQYF
-	-	TRBV12-5	TRBJ2-5	TGTGCTAGTGCCCTAGGCCGTGGACATCCGTCAAAAGAGACCCAGTACTTC	CASALGRGHPSKETQYF